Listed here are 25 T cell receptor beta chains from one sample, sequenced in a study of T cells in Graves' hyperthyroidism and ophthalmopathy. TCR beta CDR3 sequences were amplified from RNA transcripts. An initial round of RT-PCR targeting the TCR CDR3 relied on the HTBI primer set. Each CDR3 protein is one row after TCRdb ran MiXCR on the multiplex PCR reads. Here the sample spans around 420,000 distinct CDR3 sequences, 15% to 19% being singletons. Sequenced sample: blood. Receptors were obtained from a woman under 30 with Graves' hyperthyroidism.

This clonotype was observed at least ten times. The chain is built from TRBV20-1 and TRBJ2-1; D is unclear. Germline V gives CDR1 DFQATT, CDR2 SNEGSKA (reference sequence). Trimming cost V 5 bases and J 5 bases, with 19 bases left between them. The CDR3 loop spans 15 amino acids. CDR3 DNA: TGCAGTGCTCTCCCGATCTCGGACGGAAACAATGAGCAGTTCTTC. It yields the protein CSALPISDGNNEQFF.

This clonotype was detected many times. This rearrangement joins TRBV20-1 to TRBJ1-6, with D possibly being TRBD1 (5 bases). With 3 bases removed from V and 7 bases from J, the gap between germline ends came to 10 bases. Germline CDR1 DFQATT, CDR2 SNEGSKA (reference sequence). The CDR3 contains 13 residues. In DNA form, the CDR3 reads TGCAGTGCTAGGCCCGGGGGGAATTCACCCCTCCACTTT. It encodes CSARPGGNSPLHF.

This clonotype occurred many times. The CDR3 protein is CASSLNLRANEKLFF. The CDR3, as DNA: TGTGCCAGCAGCTTAAATTTGAGAGCTAATGAAAAACTGTTTTTT. The gene calls are TRBV7-8 and TRBJ1-4; D uncertain. CDR3 size: 15 residues. Germline-derived CDR1 and CDR2 are SGHVS and FQNEAQ. V lost 2 bases to trimming and J lost 3 bases, with 10 bases between them.

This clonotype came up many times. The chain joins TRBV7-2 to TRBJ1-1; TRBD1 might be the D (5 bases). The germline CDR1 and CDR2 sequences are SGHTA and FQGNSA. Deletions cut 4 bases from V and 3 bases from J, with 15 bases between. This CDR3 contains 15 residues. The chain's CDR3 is CASSSPPGGDTEAFF. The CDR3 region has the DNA TGTGCCAGCAGCTCCCCCCCGGGAGGGGACACTGAAGCTTTCTTT.

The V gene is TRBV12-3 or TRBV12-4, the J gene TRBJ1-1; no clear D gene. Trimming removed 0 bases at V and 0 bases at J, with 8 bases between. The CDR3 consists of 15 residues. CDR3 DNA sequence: TGTGCCAGCAGTTTAGCGAGGCAGATGAACACTGAAGCTTTCTTT. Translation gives CASSLARQMNTEAFF.

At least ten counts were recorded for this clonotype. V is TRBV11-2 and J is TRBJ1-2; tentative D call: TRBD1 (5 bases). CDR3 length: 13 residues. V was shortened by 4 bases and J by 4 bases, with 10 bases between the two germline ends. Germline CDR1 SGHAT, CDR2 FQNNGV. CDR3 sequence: CASSSQGGYGYTF. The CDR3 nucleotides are TGTGCCAGCAGCTCTCAGGGTGGCTATGGCTACACCTTC.

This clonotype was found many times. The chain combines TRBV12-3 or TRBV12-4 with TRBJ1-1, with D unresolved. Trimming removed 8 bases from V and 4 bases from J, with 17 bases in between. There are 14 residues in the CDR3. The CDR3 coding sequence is TGTGCCAGCGGGGTGACGGATTTTGGCACTGAAGCTTTCTTT. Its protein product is CASGVTDFGTEAFF.

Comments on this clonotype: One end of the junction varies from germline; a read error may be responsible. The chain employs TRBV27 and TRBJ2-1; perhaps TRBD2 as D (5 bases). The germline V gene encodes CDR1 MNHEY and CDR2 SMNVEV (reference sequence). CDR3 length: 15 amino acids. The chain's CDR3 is CAGSLEGSSYNEQFF. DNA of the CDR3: TGTGCCGGCAGTTTAGAGGGTAGCTCCTACAATGAGCAGTTCTTC.

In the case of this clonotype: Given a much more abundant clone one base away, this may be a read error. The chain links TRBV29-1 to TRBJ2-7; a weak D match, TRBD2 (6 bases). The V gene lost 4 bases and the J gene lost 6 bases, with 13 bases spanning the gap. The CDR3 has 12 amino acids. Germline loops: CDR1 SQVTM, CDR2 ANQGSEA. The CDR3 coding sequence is TGCAGCGTTGCCGGGACTGCCTGCGAGCAGTACTTC. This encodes CSVAGTACEQYF.

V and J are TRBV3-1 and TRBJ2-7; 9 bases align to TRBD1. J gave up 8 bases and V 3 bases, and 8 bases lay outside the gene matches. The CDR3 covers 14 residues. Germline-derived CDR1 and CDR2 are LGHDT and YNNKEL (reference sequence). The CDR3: CASSHTYGQGKQYF. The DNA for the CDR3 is TGTGCCAGCAGCCACACCTATGGACAGGGGAAGCAGTACTTC.

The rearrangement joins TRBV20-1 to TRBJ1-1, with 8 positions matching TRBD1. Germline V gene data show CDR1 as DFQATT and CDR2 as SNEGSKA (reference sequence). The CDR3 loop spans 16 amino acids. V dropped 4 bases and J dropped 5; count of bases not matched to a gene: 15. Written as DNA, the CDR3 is TGCAGTGCTATAGATCCAGGAACAGGGGGAGAAACTGAAGCTTTCTTT. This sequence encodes CSAIDPGTGGETEAFF.

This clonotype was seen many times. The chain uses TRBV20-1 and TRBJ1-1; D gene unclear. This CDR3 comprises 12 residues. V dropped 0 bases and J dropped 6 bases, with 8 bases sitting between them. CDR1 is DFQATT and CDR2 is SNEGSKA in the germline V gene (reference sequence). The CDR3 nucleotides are TGCAGTGCTAGAGAGCGGGAAGCTGAAGCTTTCTTT. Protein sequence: CSAREREAEAFF.

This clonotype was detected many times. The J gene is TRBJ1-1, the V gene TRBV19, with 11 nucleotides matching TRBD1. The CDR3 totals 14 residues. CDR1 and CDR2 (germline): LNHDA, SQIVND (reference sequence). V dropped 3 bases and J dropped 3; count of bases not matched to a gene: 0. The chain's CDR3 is CASSMGQGDTEAFF. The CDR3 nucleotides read TGTGCCAGTAGTATGGGACAGGGGGACACTGAAGCTTTCTTT. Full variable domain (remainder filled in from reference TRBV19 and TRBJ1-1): DGGITQSPKYLFRKEGQNVTLSCEQNLNHDAMYWYRQDPGQGLRLIYYSQIVNDFQKGDIAEGYSVSREKKESFPLTVTSAQKNPTAFYLCASSMGQGDTEAFFGQGTRLTVV.

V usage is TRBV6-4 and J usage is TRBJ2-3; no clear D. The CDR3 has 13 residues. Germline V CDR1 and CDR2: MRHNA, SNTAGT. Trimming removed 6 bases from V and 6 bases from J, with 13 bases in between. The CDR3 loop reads CASSLVPWDTQYF. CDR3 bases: TGTGCCAGCAGCCTAGTACCCTGGGATACGCAGTATTTT.

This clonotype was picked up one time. The CDR3 DNA reads TGTGCCAGTAGTAGAGTGCAGGGGGCCCTGTCCCACGAGCAGTACTTC. It is translated as CASSRVQGALSHEQYF. The rearrangement links TRBV19 to TRBJ2-7; 8 bases map to TRBD1. The length of the CDR3 is 16 residues. After removal of 4 bases from V and 5 bases from J, the junction contained 13 bases not matched to a gene. Germline-derived CDR1 and CDR2 are LNHDA and SQIVND (reference sequence).

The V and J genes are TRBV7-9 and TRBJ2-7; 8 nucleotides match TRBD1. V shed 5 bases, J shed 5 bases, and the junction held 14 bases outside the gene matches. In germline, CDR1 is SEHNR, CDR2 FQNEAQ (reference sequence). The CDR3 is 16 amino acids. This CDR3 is CASSPKMGRGQNEQYF. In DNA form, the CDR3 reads TGTGCCAGCAGCCCGAAAATGGGCAGGGGGCAGAACGAGCAGTACTTC. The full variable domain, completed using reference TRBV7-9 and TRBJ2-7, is DTGVSQNPRHKITKRGQNVTFRCDPISEHNRLYWYRQTLGQGPEFLTYFQNEAQLEKSRLLSDRFSAERPKGSFSTLEIQRTEQGDSAMYLCASSPKMGRGQNEQYFGPGTRLTVT.

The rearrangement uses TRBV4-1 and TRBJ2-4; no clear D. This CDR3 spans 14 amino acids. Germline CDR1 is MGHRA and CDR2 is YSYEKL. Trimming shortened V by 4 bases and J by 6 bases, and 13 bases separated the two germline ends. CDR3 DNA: TGCGCCAGCAGCCCGACCCCAGTCGGAAACATTCAGTACTTC. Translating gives CASSPTPVGNIQYF.

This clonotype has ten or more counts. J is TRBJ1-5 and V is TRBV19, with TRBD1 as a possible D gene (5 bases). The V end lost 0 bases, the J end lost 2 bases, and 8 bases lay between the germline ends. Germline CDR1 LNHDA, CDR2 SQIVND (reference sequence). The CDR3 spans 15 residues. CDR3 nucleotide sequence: TGTGCCAGTAGTATAGAGGGGGTGGGCAATCAGCCCCAGCATTTT. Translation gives CASSIEGVGNQPQHF.

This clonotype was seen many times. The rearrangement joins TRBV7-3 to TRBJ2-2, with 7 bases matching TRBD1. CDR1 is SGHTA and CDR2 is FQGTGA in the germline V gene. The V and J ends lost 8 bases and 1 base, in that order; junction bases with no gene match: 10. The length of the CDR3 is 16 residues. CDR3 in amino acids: CASARTGQLNTGELFF. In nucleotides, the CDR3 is TGTGCCAGCGCTCGGACGGGACAGCTGAACACCGGGGAGCTGTTTTTT.

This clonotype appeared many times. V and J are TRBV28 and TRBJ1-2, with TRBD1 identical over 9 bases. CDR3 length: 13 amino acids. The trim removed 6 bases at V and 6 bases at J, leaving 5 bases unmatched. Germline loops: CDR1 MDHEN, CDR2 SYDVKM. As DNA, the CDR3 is TGTGCCAGCAGCCAACAGGGGGCGGATGGCTACACCTTC. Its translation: CASSQQGADGYTF.

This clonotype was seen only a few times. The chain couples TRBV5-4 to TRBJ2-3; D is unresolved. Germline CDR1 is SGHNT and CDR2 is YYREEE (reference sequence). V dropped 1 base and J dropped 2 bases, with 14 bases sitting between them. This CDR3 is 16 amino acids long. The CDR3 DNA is TGTGCCAGCAGCTTGCTTGAAGGAGACCTCACAGATACGCAGTATTTT. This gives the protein CASSLLEGDLTDTQYF. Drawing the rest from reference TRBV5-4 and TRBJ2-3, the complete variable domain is ETGVTQSPTHLIKTRGQQVTLRCSSQSGHNTVSWYQQALGQGPQFIFQYYREEENGRGNFPPRFSGLQFPNYSSELNVNALELDDSALYLCASSLLEGDLTDTQYFGPGTRLTVL.

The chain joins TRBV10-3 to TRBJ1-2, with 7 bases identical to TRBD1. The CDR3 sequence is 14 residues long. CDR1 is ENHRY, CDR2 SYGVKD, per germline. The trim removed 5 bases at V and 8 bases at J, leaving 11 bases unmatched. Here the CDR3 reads CAISMGTGVGGYTF. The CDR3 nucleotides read TGTGCCATCAGTATGGGTACAGGGGTCGGCGGCTACACCTTC.

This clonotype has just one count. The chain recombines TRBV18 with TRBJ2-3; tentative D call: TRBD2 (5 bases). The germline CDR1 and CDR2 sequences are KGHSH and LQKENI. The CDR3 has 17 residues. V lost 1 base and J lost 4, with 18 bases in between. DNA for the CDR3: TGTGCCAGCTCACCACGCGGTAGCGTTCTCCCCCCAGATACGCAGTATTTT. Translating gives CASSPRGSVLPPDTQYF.

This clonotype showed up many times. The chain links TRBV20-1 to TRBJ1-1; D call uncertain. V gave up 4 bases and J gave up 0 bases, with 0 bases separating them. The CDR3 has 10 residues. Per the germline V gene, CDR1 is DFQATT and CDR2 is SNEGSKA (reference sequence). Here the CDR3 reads CSAMNTEAFF. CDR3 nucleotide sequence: TGCAGTGCTATGAACACTGAAGCTTTCTTT.

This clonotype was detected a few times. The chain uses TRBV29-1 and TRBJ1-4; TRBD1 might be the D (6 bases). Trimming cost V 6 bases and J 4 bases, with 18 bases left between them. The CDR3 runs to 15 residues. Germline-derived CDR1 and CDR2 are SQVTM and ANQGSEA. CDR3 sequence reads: CSVTGQGTFNEKLFF. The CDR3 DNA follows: TGCAGCGTCACGGGACAAGGGACGTTTAATGAAAAACTGTTTTTT.